These 32 T cell receptor beta chains originate from one sample sequenced in a study of T cells after yellow fever vaccination. TCRdb redid the calling of the 5' RACE reads with MiXCR, one entry per CDR3 protein. This table holds a few hundred thousand distinct CDR3 sequences, roughly 3.5% found once. The sequenced sample was PBMCs, obtained on the day of the yellow fever booster vaccination. The source is a man aged 18 to 35 who received the YFV17D yellow fever vaccine.

The chain joins TRBV5-1 to TRBJ2-7; 8 bases are a match to TRBD1. CDR1 SGHRS and CDR2 YFSETQ come from the germline V gene. V was clipped by 2 bases and J by 4 bases; unmatched bases: 5. The CDR3 spans 14 residues. The CDR3 DNA sequence: TGCGCCAGCAGCTTACCGGGACAGGTTTACGAGCAGTACTTC. Amino acids: CASSLPGQVYEQYF. The full variable domain, with the rest looked up from reference TRBV5-1 and TRBJ2-7, is KAGVTQTPRYLIKTRGQQVTLSCSPISGHRSVSWYQQTPGQGLQFLFEYFSETQRNKGNFPGRFSGRQFSNSRSEMNVSTLELGDSALYLCASSLPGQVYEQYFGPGTRLTVT.

This clonotype occurred many times. The V call is TRBV18, the J call TRBJ1-1, with TRBD1 matching over 7 bases. The CDR3 contains 13 residues. Germline V gene sequence: CDR1 KGHSH, CDR2 LQKENI. V lost 5 bases, J lost 6 bases, and 6 bases stayed unmatched. CDR3: CASSEQGMAEAFF. CDR3 nucleotide sequence: TGTGCCAGCTCAGAACAGGGGATGGCTGAAGCTTTCTTT.

This clonotype showed up many times. The genes are TRBV7-2 and TRBJ2-3; 8 bases align to TRBD2. The germline V gene has CDR1 SGHTA and CDR2 FQGNSA. With V trimmed by 8 bases and J by 7 bases, 8 bases remained unmatched. This CDR3 has 13 residues. The CDR3 bases are TGTGCCAGCGTACGGGGGGGCGGGAATACGCAGTATTTT. Protein product: CASVRGGGNTQYF. The variable domain in full, completed from reference TRBV7-2 and TRBJ2-3, reads GAGVSQSPSNKVTEKGKDVELRCDPISGHTALYWYRQSLGQGLEFLIYFQGNSAPDKSGLPSDRFSAERTGGSVSTLTIQRTQQEDSAVYLCASVRGGGNTQYFGPGTRLTVL.

This clonotype was counted between two and nine times. The V call is TRBV20-1, the J call TRBJ2-7; tentative D call: TRBD2 (6 bases). The CDR3 covers 14 residues. CDR1 and CDR2 from the germline V gene are DFQATT and SNEGSKA (reference sequence). The V gene lost 3 bases and the J gene lost 0 bases, with 12 bases spanning the gap. This CDR3 reads CSASGTESSYEQYF. The DNA for the CDR3 is TGCAGTGCTAGTGGGACTGAGAGCTCCTACGAGCAGTACTTC.

In this sample, this clonotype turned up a few times. The rearrangement links TRBV7-2 to TRBJ1-3; tentatively, D is TRBD1 (6 bases). Germline CDR1 reads SGHTA; CDR2 reads FQGNSA. This CDR3 region has 15 residues. The V and J ends lost 4 bases and 4 bases respectively, with 14 bases between them. The CDR3 region is CASSSIGGEGNTIYF. CDR3 coding DNA: TGTGCCAGCAGCTCCATCGGGGGCGAAGGAAACACCATATATTTT.

This clonotype showed up many times. V gene TRBV12-3 or TRBV12-4 combines with J gene TRBJ1-1; tentatively, D is TRBD1 (5 bases). V was cut by 8 bases and J by 3 bases, with 13 bases left in between. The CDR3 length is 13 residues. CDR3 sequence (DNA): TGTGCCAGCGGGCCCAGGGCGCACACTGAAGCTTTCTTT. Translation: CASGPRAHTEAFF.

This clonotype came up many times. This sequence joins TRBV28 and TRBJ2-5; no definite D call. The V end lost 3 bases, the J end lost 0 bases, and 11 bases lay between the germline ends. There are 15 residues in the CDR3. CDR1 and CDR2 from the germline V gene are MDHEN and SYDVKM. As DNA, the CDR3 is TGTGCCAGCAGTTTTACTCGTGGGGACCAAGAGACCCAGTACTTC. It translates to CASSFTRGDQETQYF.

The table lists this clonotype with many counts. The chain recombines TRBV20-1 with TRBJ1-4, with a possible D match to TRBD1 (6 bases). Deletions cut 6 bases from V and 8 bases from J, with 13 bases between. Germline loops: CDR1 DFQATT, CDR2 SNEGSKA (reference sequence). The CDR3 runs 12 residues. The CDR3 reads CSARGVREKLFF. In DNA, the CDR3 is TGCAGTGCCAGGGGCGTCCGGGAAAAACTGTTTTTT.

This clonotype has a handful of counts. The chain is built from TRBV7-2 and TRBJ1-2; D gene uncertain. The germline V and J ends were trimmed by 6 bases and 8 bases, with 13 bases remaining between them. CDR3 length: 12 amino acids. The germline gives CDR1 SGHTA, CDR2 FQGNSA. The CDR3: CASRNSLGGYTF. The CDR3 nucleotides read TGTGCCAGCAGAAATAGCCTAGGAGGCTACACCTTC.

There are many counts of this clonotype. The chain links TRBV7-2 to TRBJ1-1, with D perhaps TRBD1 (5 bases). V lost 5 bases, J lost 3 bases, and 13 bases lay in between. CDR3 size: 14 residues. Germline V gene data show CDR1 as SGHTA and CDR2 as FQGNSA. The CDR3 bases are TGTGCCAGCAGCCTAAACGGGGGGGACACTGAAGCTTTCTTT. Translation: CASSLNGGDTEAFF.

The rearrangement joins TRBV24-1 to TRBJ2-1, with D possibly matching TRBD2 (7 bases). The CDR3 extends over 16 amino acids. Per the germline V gene, CDR1 is KGHDR and CDR2 is SFDVKD. V was trimmed by 3 bases and J by 8 bases, leaving 19 bases between them. CDR3 amino acids: CATSDRPNRGADEQFF. The CDR3 DNA follows: TGTGCCACCAGTGATCGTCCTAATCGGGGGGCCGATGAGCAGTTCTTC.

Ten or more counts support this clonotype. This chain connects TRBV12-3 or TRBV12-4 to TRBJ2-3; TRBD1 aligns across 7 bases. Trimming took 3 bases from V and 4 from J; bases not matched to a gene: 7. The CDR3 is 15 residues long. The CDR3 bases are TGTGCCAGCAGTTTTACGACAGGGCGCGCAGATACGCAGTATTTT. Translation: CASSFTTGRADTQYF.

A word on this clonotype: A clone one base away is much larger, so this may be a read error. V usage is TRBV10-3 and J usage is TRBJ2-1; TRBD1 matches at 7 bases. The length of the CDR3 is 13 residues. Per the germline V gene, CDR1 is ENHRY and CDR2 is SYGVKD. Trimming cost V 7 bases and J 3 bases; bases outside gene matches: 3. The CDR3 reads CAIIDRVYNEQFF. The CDR3 coding sequence is TGTGCCATCATTGACAGGGTCTACAATGAGCAGTTCTTC.

This clonotype appeared a few times. The rearrangement uses TRBV27 and TRBJ1-5, with 7 bases lining up with TRBD1. The junction had 8 bases not matched to a gene; V was cut back by 4 bases and J by 5 bases. Germline assignment: CDR1 MNHEY and CDR2 SMNVEV (reference sequence). There are 15 residues in the CDR3. The CDR3 DNA reads TGTGCCAGCAGTTCGTCGACAGGGAGGGATCAGCCCCAGCATTTT. As protein: CASSSSTGRDQPQHF.

This clonotype has ten or more counts. The J gene is TRBJ2-7, the V gene TRBV9; D is undetermined. The V end lost 0 bases, the J end lost 4 bases, and 8 bases lay between the germline ends. Germline values: CDR1 SGDLS, CDR2 YYNGEE. CDR3 length equals 13 residues. The CDR3 sequence is CASSVASQYEQYF. CDR3 in DNA: TGTGCCAGCAGCGTAGCGAGTCAGTACGAGCAGTACTTC.

This clonotype was seen repeatedly, ten times or more. The V and J genes are TRBV28 and TRBJ2-7; TRBD1 agrees at 9 bases. The CDR3 extends over 15 amino acids. Germline CDR1 and CDR2: MDHEN and SYDVKM. Trimming at V came to 3 bases and at J to 3 bases, leaving 6 bases not matched to a gene. The CDR3 reads CASSLPGQGIYEQYF. CDR3 nucleotide sequence: TGTGCCAGCAGTTTGCCCGGACAGGGGATCTACGAGCAGTACTTC.

The V gene is TRBV5-1, the J gene TRBJ2-5; D not resolved. Trimming took off 0 bases at V and 1 base at J, with 10 bases between the two ends. Germline CDR1 SGHRS, CDR2 YFSETQ. The CDR3 is 15 residues long. The CDR3 sequence is CASSLVFRRQETQYF. DNA for the CDR3: TGCGCCAGCAGCTTGGTCTTCCGGCGCCAAGAGACCCAGTACTTC.

This sequence joins TRBV6-5 and TRBJ2-7; a weak D match, TRBD1 (6 bases). There are 15 residues in the CDR3. Germline-derived CDR1 and CDR2 are MNHEY and SVGAGI. V lost 6 bases, J lost 3 bases, and 18 bases lay in between. CDR3 sequence (DNA): TGTGCCAGCAGCTGGACAGTGGGGATATTCTACGAGCAGTACTTC. It is translated as CASSWTVGIFYEQYF.

This clonotype was seen repeatedly, ten times or more. V is TRBV2 and J is TRBJ2-5; TRBD2 is a possible D gene (6 bases). The CDR3 is 13 amino acids. V lost 8 bases, J lost 2 bases, and 12 bases lay in between. In germline, CDR1 is SNHLY, CDR2 FYNNEI. The CDR3 here is CASGDLYQETQYF. For the CDR3, the DNA is TGTGCCAGCGGGGACTTGTATCAAGAGACCCAGTACTTC.

In this sample, this clonotype turned up many times. The chain is built from TRBV7-9 and TRBJ2-7; D call uncertain. The CDR3 loop spans 13 amino acids. V lost 2 bases and J 2 bases, leaving 7 bases between the germline ends. CDR1 is SEHNR, CDR2 FQNEAQ, per germline (reference sequence). CDR3 coding DNA: TGTGCCAGCAGCTTACAGAGCACCTACGAGCAGTACTTC. This encodes CASSLQSTYEQYF.

This clonotype was picked up many times. V usage is TRBV6-5 and J usage is TRBJ1-1; possibly TRBD1 for D (5 bases). The CDR3 is 15 amino acids. V was trimmed by 0 bases and J by 3 bases, leaving 11 bases between them. Germline loops: CDR1 MNHEY, CDR2 SVGAGI. Here the CDR3 reads CASSYSRGGHTEAFF. The CDR3 DNA sequence: TGTGCCAGCAGTTACTCCCGGGGGGGACACACTGAAGCTTTCTTT.

Only a few counts were recorded for this clonotype. The chain uses TRBV12-3 or TRBV12-4 and TRBJ1-3; 9 bases align to TRBD1. The CDR3 totals 15 residues. V trimming: 10 bases; J trimming: 0 bases; junction bases outside the gene matches: 7. The CDR3 DNA sequence: TGTGCCACTCGTCTGGGACAGGGCTCTGGAAACACCATATATTTT. Its protein product is CATRLGQGSGNTIYF.

This CDR3 is CASSQEGHNQPQHF. The CDR3 DNA reads as TGTGCCAGCAGCCAAGAGGGGCACAATCAGCCCCAGCATTTT. The J gene is TRBJ1-5, the V gene TRBV3-1; D might be TRBD1 (5 bases). V was cut by 0 bases and J by 3 bases, with 6 bases left in between. Germline loops: CDR1 LGHDT, CDR2 YNNKEL (reference sequence). The CDR3 runs 14 residues.

This clonotype was counted at least ten times. The chain carries TRBV7-2 and TRBJ1-2; 7 nucleotides align to TRBD1. This CDR3 comprises 13 residues. Trimming at V came to 5 bases and at J to 5 bases, leaving 5 bases not matched to a gene. The germline V gene encodes CDR1 SGHTA and CDR2 FQGNSA. CDR3 residues: CASSQDRSYGYTF. In nucleotides, the CDR3 is TGTGCCAGCAGCCAGGACAGGAGTTATGGCTACACCTTC.

CDR3 bases: TGTGCCAGCAGCCTCCGGGACAGGGGGCTATTCGCAACTAATGAAAAACTGTTTTTT. This encodes CASSLRDRGLFATNEKLFF. The genes are TRBV3-1 and TRBJ1-4; 12 bases match TRBD1. Germline CDR1 reads LGHDT; CDR2 reads YNNKEL (reference sequence). CDR3 length: 19 amino acids. The trim removed 4 bases at V and 0 bases at J, leaving 9 bases unmatched.

The chain recombines TRBV19 with TRBJ1-1; possible D gene TRBD1, 5 bases. Germline CDR1 LNHDA, CDR2 SQIVND (reference sequence). The CDR3 length is 15 residues. Trimming removed 3 bases at V and 4 bases at J, with 15 bases between. CDR3 in DNA: TGTGCCAGTAGTATGGGGACGTTTATGGGCACTGAAGCTTTCTTT. Translated: CASSMGTFMGTEAFF.

This clonotype was counted between two and nine times. This rearrangement joins TRBV7-2 to TRBJ2-5; D possibly corresponds to TRBD2 (7 bases). There are 14 residues in the CDR3. CDR1 SGHTA and CDR2 FQGNSA come from the germline V gene. V was cut by 6 bases and J by 4 bases, with 15 bases left in between. The CDR3 sequence is CASRIWRGGETQYF. In DNA form, the CDR3 reads TGTGCCAGCAGGATATGGAGGGGGGGAGAGACCCAGTACTTC.

This clonotype showed up just a few times. This rearrangement joins TRBV5-1 to TRBJ2-2; 12 bases map to TRBD2. The CDR3 covers 18 residues. The J segment lost 3 bases and the V segment lost 2 bases, leaving 8 bases of the junction unmatched. CDR1 SGHRS and CDR2 YFSETQ come from the germline V gene. For the CDR3, the DNA is TGCGCCAGCAGCTTCCCGAATACTAGCGGGGGGTACACCGGGGAGCTGTTTTTT. As protein: CASSFPNTSGGYTGELFF. Based on the CDR3 plus reference TRBV5-1 and TRBJ2-2, the full variable domain is KAGVTQTPRYLIKTRGQQVTLSCSPISGHRSVSWYQQTPGQGLQFLFEYFSETQRNKGNFPGRFSGRQFSNSRSEMNVSTLELGDSALYLCASSFPNTSGGYTGELFFGEGSRLTVL.

This clonotype showed up just once. The chain has TRBV29-1 and TRBJ2-3; 8 bases match TRBD2. This CDR3 comprises 14 residues. V was clipped by 4 bases and J by 10 bases; unmatched bases: 13. CDR1 is SQVTM, CDR2 ANQGSEA, per germline. The CDR3, as DNA: TGCAGCGTTGTGGGGACTAGTAGCTCCGATCCGCAGTATTTT. Its protein product is CSVVGTSSSDPQYF.

This clonotype was seen repeatedly, ten times or more. This chain joins TRBV5-1 and TRBJ2-5, with 9 positions matching TRBD2. Germline CDR1 is SGHRS and CDR2 is YFSETQ. The CDR3 is 15 residues long. The V segment lost 0 bases and the J segment 2 bases; nucleotides outside the gene matches: 2. CDR3 coding DNA: TGCGCCAGCAGCTTGGCGACTAGCGGACAAGAGACCCAGTACTTC. Translated, it gives CASSLATSGQETQYF.

This clonotype was detected ten times or more. This rearrangement joins TRBV7-9 to TRBJ2-1, with 11 bases matching TRBD2. V was clipped by 5 bases and J by 6 bases; unmatched bases: 6. Germline loops: CDR1 SEHNR, CDR2 FQNEAQ (reference sequence). The CDR3 contains 15 residues. The CDR3 region is CASSPTSGGSNEQFF. CDR3 in DNA: TGTGCCAGCAGCCCAACTAGCGGGGGTAGCAATGAGCAGTTCTTC.

Many counts were recorded for this clonotype. The rearrangement uses TRBV6-6 and TRBJ1-1, with D tentatively TRBD1 (5 bases). Trimming stripped 6 bases from V and 5 bases from J, with 13 bases between. This CDR3 has 13 residues. Germline-derived CDR1 and CDR2 are MNHNY and SVGAGI (reference sequence). Written as DNA, the CDR3 is TGTGCCAGCAGCTCCACCGGGGGGACTGAAGCTTTCTTT. It encodes CASSSTGGTEAFF.